A single sample is the source of the 10 T cell receptor beta chains below, sequenced in a study of T cells in Graves' hyperthyroidism and ophthalmopathy. There were TCR beta CDR3 regions amplified from RNA transcripts. TCR CDR3 regions were first amplified by RT-PCR with HTBI primers. Using its own MiXCR run on the multiplex PCR reads, TCRdb lists one record per CDR3 protein. The sample carries about 640,000 distinct CDR3 sequences, about 14% recorded once. The specimen was blood. Receptors originate from a woman between 50 and 59 years old with Graves' ophthalmopathy.

This clonotype was found many times. This chain uses TRBV5-1 with TRBJ2-3; D not resolved. Per the germline V gene, CDR1 is SGHRS and CDR2 is YFSETQ. The CDR3 is 17 residues long. V lost 0 bases to trimming and J lost 4 bases, with 18 bases between them. Written as DNA, the CDR3 is TGCGCCAGCAGCTTGGTCCCTCTTAAACCCGACGCAGATACGCAGTATTTT. This translates into CASSLVPLKPDADTQYF.

This clonotype was detected a few times. The chain recombines TRBV20-1 with TRBJ1-3; 7 bases map to TRBD1. Germline V gene sequence: CDR1 DFQATT, CDR2 SNEGSKA (reference sequence). V lost 4 bases, J lost 2 bases, and 5 bases stayed unmatched. This CDR3 has 14 residues. CDR3 in amino acids: CSATTGSTGNTIYF. CDR3 nucleotides: TGCAGTGCTACGACAGGGTCTACTGGAAACACCATATATTTT.

The gene calls are TRBV18 and TRBJ1-1; D ambiguous. This CDR3 is 15 amino acids long. Trimming removed 3 bases from V and 0 bases from J, with 11 bases in between. Looked up from germline, CDR1 is KGHSH and CDR2 is LQKENI. The CDR3 reads CASSPLTKMNTEAFF. In DNA form, the CDR3 reads TGTGCCAGCTCACCCCTGACAAAAATGAACACTGAAGCTTTCTTT.

This clonotype turned up a few times. The rearrangement uses TRBV5-8 and TRBJ1-5, with D hard to call. Germline-derived CDR1 and CDR2 are SGHTS and YDEGEE. The CDR3 length is 17 residues. The germline V and J ends were trimmed by 1 base and 0 bases, with 14 bases remaining between them. The CDR3 spells CASSLSRGSYSNQPQHF. CDR3 coding DNA: TGTGCCAGCAGCTTGTCTCGCGGGAGCTATAGCAATCAGCCCCAGCATTTT.

The chain carries TRBV29-1 and TRBJ2-3; possibly TRBD2 for D (5 bases). This CDR3 comprises 14 residues. Trimming stripped 4 bases from V and 2 bases from J, with 13 bases between. Per germline, CDR1 SQVTM and CDR2 ANQGSEA. CDR3 sequence reads: CSVVLGSHTDTQYF. CDR3 DNA sequence: TGCAGCGTTGTTTTGGGGAGCCACACAGATACGCAGTATTTT.

This clonotype was picked up many times. This chain uses TRBV27 with TRBJ1-5; 8 bases fit TRBD1. J lost 3 bases, V lost 8 bases, and 3 bases had no gene match. CDR1 is MNHEY, CDR2 SMNVEV, per germline (reference sequence). The length of the CDR3 is 13 residues. CDR3 in DNA: TGTGCCAGCTGGACAGGGATCAATCAGCCCCAGCATTTT. It encodes CASWTGINQPQHF.

This clonotype has just a few counts. The chain combines TRBV6-4 with TRBJ2-3, with 13 bases identical to TRBD2. Germline CDR1 reads MRHNA; CDR2 reads SNTAGT. The CDR3 length is 16 residues. Germline trimming cut 3 bases from V and 5 bases from J; bases unmatched to any gene: 5. The DNA of the CDR3 is TGTGCCAGCAGTGAAGGGACTAGCGGGATTATAGATACGCAGTATTTT. The encoded protein is CASSEGTSGIIDTQYF.

The table lists this clonotype with a few counts. This sequence joins TRBV19 and TRBJ1-4, with D uncertain. Per germline, CDR1 LNHDA and CDR2 SQIVND (reference sequence). This CDR3 is 14 amino acids long. V gave up 5 bases and J gave up 0 bases, with 7 bases separating them. CDR3 protein: CASSSKATNEKLFF. CDR3 sequence (DNA): TGTGCCAGTAGTTCTAAGGCAACTAATGAAAAACTGTTTTTT.

This clonotype showed up just a few times. The V gene is TRBV6-2 or TRBV6-3, the J gene TRBJ2-2; 7 positions match TRBD2. This CDR3 comprises 18 residues. J lost 2 bases, V lost 4 bases, and 13 bases had no gene match. Germline V gene lookup returns CDR1 MNHEY and CDR2 SVGEGT. The CDR3 bases are TGTGCCAGCAGTTCTCCCTCAGGGCGGGGGTTCAACACCGGGGAGCTGTTTTTT. Translated, it gives CASSSPSGRGFNTGELFF.

This clonotype turned up a few times. This chain uses TRBV5-4 with TRBJ2-3; D is ambiguous. CDR1 SGHNT and CDR2 YYREEE come from the germline V gene (reference sequence). Trimming pared 3 bases from V and 2 bases from J, leaving 10 bases between. There are 14 residues in the CDR3. The CDR3 is CASSSGISTDTQYF. The DNA of the CDR3 is TGTGCCAGCAGCTCAGGTATTTCCACAGATACGCAGTATTTT.